Presented here are 25 T cell receptor beta chains from one specimen sequenced in a study of blood T cell repertoires in COVID-19. Profiling relied on immunoSEQ multiplex PCR, and the TCRdb table lists in-frame clones only, not all of them. The repertoire holds hundreds of thousands of clones, with 80% to 90% as singletons. The sample comprised PBMCs or T cells enriched from blood (not recorded which). All receptors derive from a man aged 25-45 years who had recovered from COVID-19.

V usage is TRBV28 and J usage is TRBJ1-1; TRBD1 is a possible D gene (6 bases). There are 14 residues in the CDR3. The V gene's germline CDR1 is MDHEN and CDR2 SYDVKM. Trimming took 6 bases from V and 1 from J, leaving 12 bases between them. For the CDR3, the DNA is TGTGCCAGCAGGCTTCAAGGGGGGAACACTGAAGCTTTCTTT. Encoded protein: CASRLQGGNTEAFF. Complete variable domain (other parts from reference TRBV28 and TRBJ1-1): DVKVTQSSRYLVKRTGEKVFLECVQDMDHENMFWYRQDPGLGLRLIYFSYDVKMKEKGDIPEGYSVSREKKERFSLILESASTNQTSMYLCASRLQGGNTEAFFGQGTRLTVV.

V usage is TRBV28 and J usage is TRBJ1-6; 10 bases are shared with TRBD1. The germline CDR1 and CDR2 sequences are MDHEN and SYDVKM. The junction had 1 base not matched to a gene; V was cut back by 3 bases and J by 8 bases. The CDR3 covers 14 residues. CDR3 sequence: CASSLTGGYSPLHF. DNA for the CDR3: TGTGCCAGCAGTTTGACAGGGGGCTATTCACCCCTCCACTTT.

The chain has TRBV6-1 and TRBJ2-6, with 14 bases matching TRBD2. Trimming removed 2 bases from V and 2 bases from J; junction bases left unmatched: 8. The CDR3 spans 20 residues. The germline CDR1 and CDR2 sequences are MNHNS and SASEGT. The CDR3 sequence is CASSEYRLAGGMTGANVLTF. The CDR3, as DNA: TGTGCCAGCAGTGAATACCGACTAGCGGGAGGGATGACTGGGGCCAACGTCCTGACTTTC.

In its sample, this clone was seen once. This chain uses TRBV30 with TRBJ2-2; a weak D match, TRBD1 (6 bases). CDR1 is GTSNPN and CDR2 is SVGIG in the germline V gene (reference sequence). The CDR3 is 14 amino acids. Trimming stripped 8 bases from V and 4 bases from J, with 17 bases between. The CDR3 DNA follows: TGTGCCAGCACAAGGACAGAAACCACCGGGGAGCTGTTTTTT. Amino acid sequence: CASTRTETTGELFF.

The chain uses TRBV24-1 and TRBJ2-1; perhaps TRBD1 as D (6 bases). There are 15 residues in the CDR3. V was cut by 5 bases and J by 5 bases, with 15 bases left in between. Germline V gene lookup returns CDR1 KGHDR and CDR2 SFDVKD. CDR3 DNA sequence: TGTGCCACCAGTGGTCAGGGGATTTCCCACAATGAGCAGTTCTTC. Protein: CATSGQGISHNEQFF.

In its sample, this clone was seen a few times. The J gene is TRBJ2-1, the V gene TRBV3-1 (or the pseudogene TRBV3-2), with TRBD2 matching over 12 bases. Looked up from germline, CDR1 is LGHDT and CDR2 is YNNKEL (reference sequence). J was trimmed by 10 bases and V by 5 bases; bases with no gene match: 6. The CDR3 consists of 14 residues. As DNA, the CDR3 is TGTGCCAGCAGCTCTCGACTAGCGGGAGAGGAGCAGTTCTTC. Its translation is CASSSRLAGEEQFF.

Comments on this clone: The conserved final phenylalanine or tryptophan is absent from the CDR3, which likely points to a read error. Because the CDR3's place on the DNA is in doubt, the DNA is left out and the CDR3 is given as listed by TCRdb. This sequence joins TRBV21-1 and TRBJ1-2; TRBD1 is the table's D call and was not checked against the DNA. TRBV21-1 is a known pseudogene. The CDR3 has 12 residues if both end residues are counted. The CDR3 reads CASSKRVRQAPN.

The chain has TRBV2 and TRBJ2-7, with 7 bases matching TRBD2. The CDR3 covers 16 residues. V dropped 6 bases and J dropped 5; count of bases not matched to a gene: 16. Germline V gene sequence: CDR1 SNHLY, CDR2 FYNNEI. The CDR3 coding sequence is TGTGCCAGCAGAAGAATAGGCTCGACTCGGGGGGACGAGCAGTACTTC. Residues: CASRRIGSTRGDEQYF.

This clone came up once. The chain carries TRBV6-5 and TRBJ2-1, with D perhaps matching TRBD1 (6 bases). CDR3 length equals 15 residues. The germline V gene encodes CDR1 MNHEY and CDR2 SVGAGI. V lost 6 bases, J lost 0 bases, and 12 bases lay in between. CDR3 sequence reads: CASSKQGSSYNEQFF. CDR3 coding DNA: TGTGCCAGCAGCAAACAGGGCAGCTCCTACAATGAGCAGTTCTTC.

The CDR3 sequence is CASSPGRANTGELFF. As DNA, the CDR3 is TGTGCCAGCTCCCCCGGGAGGGCCAACACCGGGGAGCTGTTTTTT. The chain recombines TRBV7-9 with TRBJ2-2; 8 nucleotides line up with TRBD2. Trimming took 8 bases from V and 2 from J; bases not matched to a gene: 7. This CDR3 is built from 15 residues. Germline V CDR1 and CDR2: SEHNR, FQNEAQ (reference sequence).

This sequence joins TRBV7-9 and TRBJ1-1, with D possibly TRBD1 on 5 matching bases. V lost 6 bases, J lost 1 base, and 9 bases lay in between. Per germline, CDR1 SEHNR and CDR2 FQNEAQ (reference sequence). The CDR3 has 13 amino acids. CDR3 loop: CASRNTGNTEAFF. In nucleotides, the CDR3 is TGTGCCAGCAGAAACACAGGGAACACTGAAGCTTTCTTT.

The chain links TRBV25-1 to TRBJ2-7; 8 nucleotides align to TRBD1. With V trimmed by 3 bases and J by 6 bases, 13 bases remained unmatched. Germline CDR1 is MGHDK and CDR2 is SYGVNS. The CDR3 contains 16 residues. The CDR3 is CASSDPSRQGTFEQYF. CDR3 nucleotide sequence: TGTGCCAGCAGTGATCCCTCGAGACAGGGGACTTTCGAGCAGTACTTC.

The J gene is TRBJ2-7, the V gene TRBV25-1; 7 nucleotides line up with TRBD2. This CDR3 spans 16 amino acids. The V gene's germline CDR1 is MGHDK and CDR2 SYGVNS. V shed 3 bases and J 2 bases; nucleotides not matched to a gene: 10. The CDR3, as DNA: TGTGCCAGCAGTGATCCAAAGCGGGACCTAACCTACGAGCAGTACTTC. Translated, it gives CASSDPKRDLTYEQYF.

CDR3 sequence reads: CASSPAGTNQPQHF. The CDR3 DNA is TGCGCCAGCAGCCCCGCGGGTACCAATCAGCCCCAGCATTTT. This chain uses TRBV5-1 with TRBJ1-5; D gene unclear. CDR3 length: 14 amino acids. CDR1 and CDR2 from the germline V gene are SGHRS and YFSETQ. Trimming removed 4 bases from V and 3 bases from J, with 11 bases in between.

The chain joins TRBV9 to TRBJ2-1; 9 bases line up with TRBD2. Trimming cost V 4 bases and J 6 bases; bases outside gene matches: 11. Germline-derived CDR1 and CDR2 are SGDLS and YYNGEE. The CDR3 is 16 residues long. The CDR3 sequence is CASSLHWGSGSNEQFF. The CDR3 DNA reads TGTGCCAGCAGCCTCCACTGGGGTAGCGGGAGCAATGAGCAGTTCTTC.

The rearrangement joins TRBV28 to TRBJ2-3; D possibly corresponds to TRBD2 (6 bases). V shed 8 bases and J shed 4 bases, with 16 bases lying between them. The CDR3 length is 14 residues. Germline CDR1 MDHEN, CDR2 SYDVKM. The chain's CDR3 is CASLPGDEADTQYF. CDR3 nucleotide sequence: TGTGCCAGCCTGCCGGGAGATGAGGCAGATACGCAGTATTTT.

The rearrangement joins TRBV5-1 to TRBJ2-3; D ambiguous. Germline V gives CDR1 SGHRS, CDR2 YFSETQ. V dropped 0 bases and J dropped 14 bases, with 10 bases sitting between them. CDR3 length equals 11 residues. CDR3 DNA sequence: TGCGCCAGCAGCTTGGCCCAGATACGGTATTTT. Amino acids: CASSLAQIRYF.

This chain uses TRBV5-1 with TRBJ2-2; no reliable D call. Germline CDR1 SGHRS, CDR2 YFSETQ. The CDR3 totals 13 residues. V was cut by 1 base and J by 2 bases, with 3 bases left in between. For the CDR3, the DNA is TGCGCCAGCAGCTTGCCAAACACCGGGGAGCTGTTTTTT. Protein: CASSLPNTGELFF.

V gene TRBV4-1 combines with J gene TRBJ2-1, with 10 bases matching TRBD2. This CDR3 comprises 16 residues. J lost 7 bases, V lost 1 base, and 7 bases had no gene match. Germline assignment: CDR1 MGHRA and CDR2 YSYEKL. The CDR3 sequence is CASSQAVLAGDNEQFF. The CDR3 coding sequence is TGCGCCAGCAGCCAAGCGGTGCTAGCGGGAGATAATGAGCAGTTCTTC.

V and J are TRBV28 and TRBJ2-7; 9 nucleotides agree with TRBD1. Unmatched junction bases numbered 1, after V lost 4 bases and J lost 3 bases. The CDR3 loop spans 13 amino acids. Germline V gene lookup returns CDR1 MDHEN and CDR2 SYDVKM. CDR3 protein: CASSWTGDYEQYF. The CDR3 region has the DNA TGTGCCAGCAGTTGGACAGGGGACTACGAGCAGTACTTC.

The rearrangement links TRBV27 to TRBJ1-6, with 11 bases aligning to TRBD1. The CDR3 spans 13 residues. Germline V gene sequence: CDR1 MNHEY, CDR2 SMNVEV (reference sequence). V shed 6 bases, J shed 10 bases, and the junction held 2 bases outside the gene matches. This chain's CDR3 is CASRGQGESPLHF. The CDR3 DNA reads as TGTGCCAGCAGGGGACAGGGGGAATCACCCCTCCACTTT.

V is TRBV10-3 and J is TRBJ2-7, with 9 bases lining up with TRBD2. The ends lost 11 bases at V and 1 base at J; junction bases unmatched: 12. CDR3 length: 15 residues. In germline, CDR1 is ENHRY, CDR2 SYGVKD. CDR3 sequence (DNA): TGTGCCGCCGCCGAGGCAGCGGGAGGTTCCTACGAGCAGTACTTC. It specifies CAAAEAAGGSYEQYF.

V usage is TRBV4-1 and J usage is TRBJ2-1, with 8 bases fitting TRBD2. The V gene end was trimmed by 3 bases and the J gene end by 8 bases; junction bases not matched to a gene: 9. In germline, CDR1 is MGHRA, CDR2 YSYEKL. This CDR3 is 15 amino acids long. This CDR3 reads CASSHPGLARDEQFF. Here the CDR3 DNA reads TGCGCCAGCAGCCACCCCGGACTAGCTAGGGATGAGCAGTTCTTC.

This rearrangement joins TRBV5-1 to TRBJ2-7, with 10 positions matching TRBD1. Germline V gene data show CDR1 as SGHRS and CDR2 as YFSETQ. The junction had 5 bases not matched to a gene; V was cut back by 4 bases and J by 1 base. The CDR3 has 15 residues. CDR3 in DNA: TGCGCCAGCAGCGGCGGACAGGGGGGGTCCTACGAGCAGTACTTC. Residues: CASSGGQGGSYEQYF. Combining the CDR3 with reference TRBV5-1 and TRBJ2-7 gives the whole variable domain KAGVTQTPRYLIKTRGQQVTLSCSPISGHRSVSWYQQTPGQGLQFLFEYFSETQRNKGNFPGRFSGRQFSNSRSEMNVSTLELGDSALYLCASSGGQGGSYEQYFGPGTRLTVT.

There are a few counts of this clone. The rearrangement joins TRBV7-2 to TRBJ2-4, with a tentative D call TRBD1 (5 bases). This CDR3 has 12 residues. V lost 5 bases and J 9 bases, leaving 11 bases between the germline ends. The germline V gene encodes CDR1 SGHTA and CDR2 FQGNSA. The CDR3: CASSPLDTIQYF. DNA of the CDR3: TGTGCCAGCAGCCCACTGGACACCATTCAGTACTTC.